This T cell receptor (beta chain) was captured by sequencing in a study of T cells after yellow fever vaccination. Each CDR3 protein is one row after TCRdb ran MiXCR on the 5' RACE reads. The sample lists 500,000 to 650,000 distinct CDR3 sequences, 17% occurring once. There are 16 residues in the CDR3. The germline V gene encodes CDR1 MGHRA and CDR2 YSYEKL. The ends were cut back, 6 bases at V and 1 base at J, with 17 bases in the middle. The study, taken as a whole, reports: Booster samples showed a return of most primary-vaccination clones (around 96% CD4, roughly 85% CD8).

Concerning this clonotype itself: Its antigen is currently unknown.

The source of this sequence is a man aged 18-30 years who received the YFV17D yellow fever vaccine. The chain employs TRBV4-1 and TRBJ2-3; no reliable D call. The input for sequencing was PBMCs, taken around 5 days after the first yellow fever vaccination. DNA of the CDR3: TGCGCCAGCAGACTTGACCCCGGTCCCGGCACAGATACGCAGTATTTT. Translated, it gives CASRLDPGPGTDTQYF.